The 31 T cell receptor beta chains given below trace back to one sample, sequenced in a study of T cells in Graves' hyperthyroidism and ophthalmopathy. What was amplified from RNA transcripts were TCR beta CDR3 regions. During a first-round RT-PCR of the TCR CDR3, the HTBI primer set was used. TCRdb independently ran MiXCR on the multiplex PCR reads; one entry per CDR3 protein. The data show fewer than 450,000 distinct CDR3 sequences, approximately 18% seen once. Sequences were obtained from blood. Every receptor here comes from a woman aged 30 to 39 with Graves' hyperthyroidism that later progressed to Graves' ophthalmopathy.

The chain employs TRBV6-5 and TRBJ2-1; TRBD2 matches at 7 bases. CDR3 length equals 13 residues. Germline trimming cut 4 bases from V and 5 bases from J; bases unmatched to any gene: 2. Germline values: CDR1 MNHEY, CDR2 SVGAGI. The CDR3, as DNA: TGTGCCAGCAGTTCCCGGGGGGACAATGAGCAGTTCTTC. This codes for CASSSRGDNEQFF.

This clonotype has ten or more counts. The chain joins TRBV10-1 to TRBJ2-2; D perhaps matches TRBD2 (6 bases). V lost 0 bases and J 2 bases, leaving 13 bases between the germline ends. The V gene's germline CDR1 is WNHNN and CDR2 SYGVQD (reference sequence). CDR3 length: 17 amino acids. Here the CDR3 reads CASSESISGTNTGELFF. The CDR3 region has the DNA TGCGCCAGCAGTGAGTCGATTTCGGGGACTAACACCGGGGAGCTGTTTTTT.

This clonotype was seen a single time. V and J are TRBV5-1 and TRBJ1-2; 7 positions agree with TRBD1. J lost 1 base, V lost 4 bases, and 7 bases had no gene match. The germline V gene encodes CDR1 SGHRS and CDR2 YFSETQ. The CDR3 consists of 15 residues. The CDR3 region has the DNA TGCGCCAGCAGCCCCAGGGACAGAGTTAACTATGGCTACACCTTC. This sequence encodes CASSPRDRVNYGYTF.

This clonotype has at least ten counts. The chain links TRBV29-1 to TRBJ2-5, with 8 positions matching TRBD2. Per germline, CDR1 SQVTM and CDR2 ANQGSEA. Losses at the gene ends were 5 bases for V and 5 bases for J; bases not matched to a gene: 10. The CDR3 runs to 14 residues. The CDR3, as DNA: TGCAGCGTTCTGGGACTAGGGATTGGGGAGACCCAGTACTTC. Its protein product is CSVLGLGIGETQYF. The full variable domain, its missing parts supplied by reference TRBV29-1 and TRBJ2-5, is SAVISQKPSRDICQRGTSLTIQCQVDSQVTMMFWYRQQPGQSLTLIATANQGSEATYESGFVIDKFPISRPNLTFSTLTVSNMSPEDSSIYLCSVLGLGIGETQYFGPGTRLLVL.

The chain links TRBV19 to TRBJ1-5; TRBD1 is a possible D gene (6 bases). The germline V and J ends were trimmed by 0 bases and 0 bases, with 18 bases remaining between them. Germline CDR1 LNHDA, CDR2 SQIVND (reference sequence). The CDR3 totals 19 residues. The DNA of the CDR3 is TGTGCCAGTAGTATAGACCAGGGGTCGCGAAGAGATAGCAATCAGCCCCAGCATTTT. As protein: CASSIDQGSRRDSNQPQHF.

V and J are TRBV6-1 and TRBJ2-4; D gene unclear. Germline V lookup: CDR1 MNHNS, CDR2 SASEGT. The CDR3 is 13 amino acids. Trimming took off 10 bases at V and 7 bases at J, with 17 bases between the two ends. The CDR3 region is CATLFPTRNIQYF. Written as DNA, the CDR3 is TGTGCCACCCTATTCCCCACTCGGAACATTCAGTACTTC.

V is TRBV19 and J is TRBJ2-7; D is undetermined. Trimming removed 10 bases at V and 3 bases at J, with 22 bases between. The germline CDR1 and CDR2 sequences are LNHDA and SQIVND (reference sequence). This CDR3 has 15 residues. Written as DNA, the CDR3 is TGTGCCACTAAACGGTCGGACGGATCCCTCTACGAGCAGTACTTC. Translated, it gives CATKRSDGSLYEQYF.

In its sample, this clonotype was seen many times. V usage is TRBV27 and J usage is TRBJ2-7; D is uncertain. Germline V lookup: CDR1 MNHEY, CDR2 SMNVEV (reference sequence). The V end was cut by 6 bases, the J end by 0 bases, with 9 bases between. The CDR3 sequence is 13 residues long. CDR3 sequence (DNA): TGTGCCAGCAGCCCGCCGGCCTCCTACGAGCAGTACTTC. Translation gives CASSPPASYEQYF.

This clonotype has just a few counts. The chain uses TRBV6-1 and TRBJ1-5, with a possible D match to TRBD1 (5 bases). Per germline, CDR1 MNHNS and CDR2 SASEGT. The V end was cut by 8 bases, the J end by 4 bases, with 18 bases between. The CDR3 extends over 15 amino acids. CDR3 sequence reads: CASRRGRLSNQPQHF. The CDR3 coding sequence is TGTGCCAGCCGGCGGGGACGACTGTCAAATCAGCCCCAGCATTTT.

This clonotype has at least ten counts. This sequence joins TRBV5-4 and TRBJ1-2; 8 nucleotides line up with TRBD1. Per germline, CDR1 SGHNT and CDR2 YYREEE (reference sequence). Germline trimming cut 1 base from V and 7 bases from J; bases unmatched to any gene: 9. The CDR3 loop spans 15 amino acids. The CDR3 loop is CASSLQGARRSGYTF. CDR3 DNA sequence: TGTGCCAGCAGCTTGCAGGGGGCGCGAAGAAGTGGCTACACCTTC.

Only one count was recorded for this clonotype. A read error may be the cause here, since a much bigger clone is one base away. V and J are TRBV5-1 and TRBJ1-3; possible D gene TRBD1, 5 bases. Germline V CDR1 and CDR2: SGHRS, YFSETQ. The CDR3 extends over 16 amino acids. This CDR3 is CASSSVQAGFGITIYF. The DNA for the CDR3 is TGCGCCAGCAGCTCTGTTCAAGCAGGGTTTGGAATCACCATATATTTT.

This clonotype appeared many times. The rearrangement links TRBV15 to TRBJ2-2; TRBD2 agrees at 7 bases. This CDR3 comprises 15 residues. CDR1 and CDR2 from the germline V gene are LNHNV and YYDKDF (reference sequence). The J segment lost 3 bases and the V segment lost 4 bases, leaving 5 bases of the junction unmatched. CDR3 nucleotides: TGTGCCACCAGCACAGGGACTATTCACACCGGGGAGCTGTTTTTT. It encodes CATSTGTIHTGELFF.

This clonotype was counted ten times or more. V usage is TRBV2 and J usage is TRBJ1-1; perhaps TRBD1 as D (6 bases). CDR3 length: 15 residues. In germline, CDR1 is SNHLY, CDR2 FYNNEI. V was pared by 4 bases and J by 11 bases, with 23 bases between. The CDR3 nucleotides are TGTGCCAGCAGTGGGAACAGGGCGAGGCCCACCATGGCTTTCTTT. Protein: CASSGNRARPTMAFF. Supplemented by reference TRBV2 and TRBJ1-1, the full variable domain reads EPEVTQTPSHQVTQMGQEVILRCVPISNHLYFYWYRQILGQKVEFLVSFYNNEISEKSEIFDDQFSVERPDGSNFTLKIRSTKLEDSAMYFCASSGNRARPTMAFFGQGTRLTVV.

This clonotype was seen many times. This chain joins TRBV7-9 and TRBJ1-6; 9 bases line up with TRBD1. The junction had 1 base not matched to a gene; V was cut back by 0 bases and J by 10 bases. Germline assignment: CDR1 SEHNR and CDR2 FQNEAQ (reference sequence). This CDR3 comprises 14 residues. The CDR3, as DNA: TGTGCCAGCAGCTTAGCGGACAGGGGATCACCCCTCCACTTT. Translation: CASSLADRGSPLHF.

The table lists this clonotype with many counts. The V call is TRBV28, the J call TRBJ1-6; D might be TRBD1 (5 bases). V was cut by 5 bases and J by 10 bases, with 12 bases left in between. CDR1 is MDHEN and CDR2 is SYDVKM in the germline V gene. The CDR3 extends over 13 amino acids. CDR3 bases: TGTGCCAGCAGTATTTCCGGGACCTCACCCCTCCACTTT. Residues: CASSISGTSPLHF.

Ten or more counts support this clonotype. The rearrangement joins TRBV20-1 to TRBJ2-5; D remains unclear. The germline V gene encodes CDR1 DFQATT and CDR2 SNEGSKA (reference sequence). CDR3 size: 14 residues. Trimming left V 1 base short and J 5 bases short, with 14 bases between. Here the CDR3 DNA reads TGCAGTGCTAGAGTGGGCTCCTCCCGGGAGACCCAGTACTTC. Protein: CSARVGSSRETQYF.

This clonotype was recorded a few times. The gene calls are TRBV7-8 and TRBJ1-1; 7 nucleotides agree with TRBD1. This CDR3 contains 14 residues. The germline gives CDR1 SGHVS, CDR2 FQNEAQ. The J segment lost 8 bases and the V segment lost 0 bases, leaving 6 bases of the junction unmatched. CDR3 sequence: CASSLAAPDREAFF. The CDR3 DNA reads as TGTGCCAGCAGCTTAGCAGCTCCGGACAGGGAAGCTTTCTTT.

This clonotype turned up a few times. The V and J genes are TRBV27 and TRBJ1-6; D possibly corresponds to TRBD1 (5 bases). Germline loops: CDR1 MNHEY, CDR2 SMNVEV (reference sequence). V gave up 5 bases and J gave up 8 bases, with 13 bases separating them. The CDR3 has 14 residues. CDR3 protein: CASSPGGWHSPLHF. CDR3 DNA sequence: TGTGCCAGCAGTCCCGGGGGTTGGCATTCACCCCTCCACTTT.

The chain combines TRBV29-1 with TRBJ1-4; perhaps TRBD1 as D (6 bases). Trimming took 5 bases from V and 8 from J, leaving 18 bases between them. The CDR3 spans 14 residues. In germline, CDR1 is SQVTM, CDR2 ANQGSEA. In nucleotides, the CDR3 is TGCAGCGTTCAGACATCGGGGGCAGGAGAAAAACTGTTTTTT. The encoded protein is CSVQTSGAGEKLFF.

This clonotype occurred many times. The rearrangement joins TRBV6-2 or TRBV6-3 to TRBJ2-5; 9 positions match TRBD2. Germline V gives CDR1 MNHEY, CDR2 SVGEGT. This CDR3 has 16 amino acids. The V and J ends lost 2 bases and 4 bases, in that order; junction bases with no gene match: 8. The CDR3 nucleotides are TGTGCCAGCAGTTACCCGGCCCTAGCGGGAACAGAGACCCAGTACTTC. Protein sequence: CASSYPALAGTETQYF.

The rearrangement uses TRBV5-1 and TRBJ2-7; D is possibly TRBD1 or TRBD2 (5 bases each). Germline CDR1 is SGHRS and CDR2 is YFSETQ. This CDR3 spans 12 amino acids. V lost 7 bases and J 5 bases, leaving 13 bases between the germline ends. CDR3 region: CASRDPGNEQYF. Written as DNA, the CDR3 is TGCGCCAGCCGGGACCCCGGGAACGAGCAGTACTTC.

This clonotype was counted many times. The V and J genes are TRBV27 and TRBJ1-5; D not resolved. V lost 6 bases and J 0 bases, leaving 12 bases between the germline ends. Germline values: CDR1 MNHEY, CDR2 SMNVEV (reference sequence). The CDR3 is made up of 15 amino acids. CDR3 protein: CASRRGIDSNQPQHF. The CDR3, as DNA: TGTGCCAGCAGACGGGGTATCGATAGCAATCAGCCCCAGCATTTT.

This clonotype was counted at least ten times. The chain carries TRBV11-1 and TRBJ2-3; D is possibly TRBD2 (6 bases). The CDR3 totals 14 residues. From germline, CDR1 is SGHAT and CDR2 FQDESV (reference sequence). The V end lost 3 bases, the J end lost 4 bases, and 11 bases lay between the germline ends. The CDR3 DNA reads TGTGCCAGCAGCTTCTCGGGGGAAGCAGATACGCAGTATTTT. It codes for CASSFSGEADTQYF.

This clonotype has a handful of counts. The V call is TRBV19, the J call TRBJ1-2; D is perhaps TRBD1 (5 bases). CDR3 length: 12 residues. V was trimmed by 10 bases and J by 8 bases, leaving 17 bases between them. The germline CDR1 and CDR2 sequences are LNHDA and SQIVND (reference sequence). CDR3 coding DNA: TGTGCCACCGGGACCCTCAGCAAGGGCTACACCTTC. Its protein product is CATGTLSKGYTF.

The V call is TRBV20-1, the J call TRBJ1-2, with TRBD1 matching over 7 bases. The germline gives CDR1 DFQATT, CDR2 SNEGSKA (reference sequence). The CDR3 totals 14 residues. V lost 5 bases, J lost 2 bases, and 8 bases stayed unmatched. The CDR3 nucleotides read TGCAGTGCTGATACAGGGGCAGGGAACTATGGCTACACCTTC. It yields the protein CSADTGAGNYGYTF.

At least ten counts were recorded for this clonotype. The gene calls are TRBV6-2 or TRBV6-3 and TRBJ2-1; D assignment may be TRBD1 or TRBD2 (5 bases each). The V and J ends lost 6 bases and 0 bases respectively, with 15 bases between them. This CDR3 has 16 amino acids. Germline loops: CDR1 MNHEY, CDR2 SVGEGT. In DNA, the CDR3 is TGTGCCAGCAGCCGAGATGGGACGAACTCCTACAATGAGCAGTTCTTC. Its protein product is CASSRDGTNSYNEQFF.

The V and J genes are TRBV5-1 and TRBJ2-3, with TRBD2 identical over 10 bases. The CDR3 spans 16 residues. V lost 0 bases and J lost 3; bases outside the gene matches: 4. Germline V CDR1 and CDR2: SGHRS, YFSETQ. The CDR3 loop is CASSLASGRATDTQYF. In nucleotides, the CDR3 is TGCGCCAGCAGCTTGGCTAGCGGGAGAGCAACAGATACGCAGTATTTT.

The chain carries TRBV4-1 and TRBJ2-7; D is unclear. Trimming took off 0 bases at V and 4 bases at J, with 7 bases between the two ends. The CDR3 is 13 residues long. The germline gives CDR1 MGHRA, CDR2 YSYEKL. For the CDR3, the DNA is TGCGCCAGCAGCCAAGAGGGTCGTTACGAGCAGTACTTC. Translated: CASSQEGRYEQYF.

This chain uses TRBV20-1 with TRBJ2-1, with D perhaps TRBD1 (6 bases). Per the germline V gene, CDR1 is DFQATT and CDR2 is SNEGSKA (reference sequence). Between the trimmed V and J ends, which lost 6 bases and 1 base, there was a span of 10 bases. The CDR3 is made up of 13 amino acids. CDR3 residues: CSAKRGSYNEQFF. The CDR3 DNA is TGCAGTGCCAAGAGGGGGTCCTACAATGAGCAGTTCTTC.

This clonotype was seen ten or more times. The rearrangement joins TRBV11-2 to TRBJ2-3, with unresolved D. The CDR3 extends over 12 amino acids. Trimming removed 5 bases from V and 5 bases from J, with 8 bases in between. Germline CDR1 and CDR2: SGHAT and FQNNGV. The CDR3 is CASSPAVDTQYF. Here the CDR3 DNA reads TGTGCCAGCAGCCCCGCCGTAGATACGCAGTATTTT.

This clonotype was recorded at least ten times. This chain links TRBV20-1 with TRBJ2-3, with D maybe TRBD2 (6 bases). This CDR3 contains 14 residues. Germline assignment: CDR1 DFQATT and CDR2 SNEGSKA (reference sequence). V gave up 3 bases and J gave up 2 bases, with 12 bases separating them. CDR3 nucleotides: TGCAGTGCTAGTAGGGGAGGCGACACAGATACGCAGTATTTT. Translated: CSASRGGDTDTQYF.